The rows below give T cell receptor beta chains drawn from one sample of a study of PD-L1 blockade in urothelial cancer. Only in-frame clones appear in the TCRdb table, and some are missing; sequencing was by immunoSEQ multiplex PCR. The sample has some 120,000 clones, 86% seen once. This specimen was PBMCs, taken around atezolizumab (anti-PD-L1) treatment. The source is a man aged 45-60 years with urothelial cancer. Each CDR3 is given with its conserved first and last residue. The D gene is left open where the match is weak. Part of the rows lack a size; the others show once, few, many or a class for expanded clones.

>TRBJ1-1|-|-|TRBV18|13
TGTGCCAGCTCATCCTCAGGGAACACTGAAGCTTTCTTT
CASSSSGNTEAFF
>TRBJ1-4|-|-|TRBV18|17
TGTGCCAGCTCACCACCCCAGGCCCTTGCAACTAATGAAAAACTGTTTTTT
CASSPPQALATNEKLFF
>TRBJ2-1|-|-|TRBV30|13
TGTGCCTGGAGAGGGTGGCGGGTGGGTGAGCAGTTCTTC
CAWRGWRVGEQFF
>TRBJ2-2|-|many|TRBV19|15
TGTGCCAGTACCCTAGTATCCGGGGGCACCGGGGAGCTGTTTTTT
CASTLVSGGTGELFF
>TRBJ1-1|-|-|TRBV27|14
TGTGCCAGCAGTTCAACAGCATTGAACACTGAAGCTTTCTTT
CASSSTALNTEAFF
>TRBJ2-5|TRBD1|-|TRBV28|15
TGTGCCAGCAGCCAACCGGGACAGGTGGGAGAGACCCAGTACTTC
CASSQPGQVGETQYF
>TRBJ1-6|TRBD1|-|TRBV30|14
TGTGCCTGGACTGCCCTGACAGGGAGTTCACCCCTCCACTTT
CAWTALTGSSPLHF
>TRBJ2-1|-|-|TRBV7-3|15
TGTGCCAGCAGCTACTACGGACTAGGGGGAAAAGAGCAGTTCTTC
CASSYYGLGGKEQFF
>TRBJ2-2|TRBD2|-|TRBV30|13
TGTGCCTGGAGCAAACTAGCGGCCGGGGAGCTGTTTTTT
CAWSKLAAGELFF
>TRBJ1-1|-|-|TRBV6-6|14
TGTGCCAGCCGTATAGGGGGAGAGAACACTGAAGCTTTCTTT
CASRIGGENTEAFF
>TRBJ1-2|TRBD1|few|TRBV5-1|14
TGCGCCAGCGACGCCGATGGACAGGCTAGCGGCTACACCTTC
CASDADGQASGYTF
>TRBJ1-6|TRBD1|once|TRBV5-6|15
TGTGCCAGCAGCCGTCCGGGACAGTATAATTCACCCCTCCACTTT
CASSRPGQYNSPLHF
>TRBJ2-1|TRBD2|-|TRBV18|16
TGTGCCAGCTCACCGGGAGGGCGCCTTACCTACAATGAGCAGTTCTTC
CASSPGGRLTYNEQFF
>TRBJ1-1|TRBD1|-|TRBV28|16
TGTGCCAGCAGTTCATCCCGGACAGGGACGGGAACTGAAGCTTTCTTT
CASSSSRTGTGTEAFF
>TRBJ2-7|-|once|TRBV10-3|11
TGTGCCACCAGGGCACCTCACGAGCAGTACTTC
CATRAPHEQYF